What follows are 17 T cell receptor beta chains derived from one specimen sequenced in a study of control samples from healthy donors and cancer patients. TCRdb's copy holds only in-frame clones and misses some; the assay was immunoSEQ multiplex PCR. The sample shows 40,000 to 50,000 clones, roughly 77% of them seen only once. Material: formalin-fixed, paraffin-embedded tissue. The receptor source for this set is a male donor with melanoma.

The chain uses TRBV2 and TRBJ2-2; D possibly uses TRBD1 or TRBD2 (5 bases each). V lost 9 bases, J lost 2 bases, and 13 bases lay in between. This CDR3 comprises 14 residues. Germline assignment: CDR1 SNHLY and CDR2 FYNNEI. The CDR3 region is CASQDRGNTGELFF. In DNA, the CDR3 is TGTGCCAGTCAGGACCGGGGCAACACCGGGGAGCTGTTTTTT.

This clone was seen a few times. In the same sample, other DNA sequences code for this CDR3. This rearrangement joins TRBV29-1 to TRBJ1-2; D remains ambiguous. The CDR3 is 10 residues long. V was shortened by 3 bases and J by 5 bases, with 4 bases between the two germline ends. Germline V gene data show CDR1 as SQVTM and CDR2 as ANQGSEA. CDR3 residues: CSVDSYGYTF. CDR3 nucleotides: TGCAGCGTTGACAGTTATGGCTACACCTTC.

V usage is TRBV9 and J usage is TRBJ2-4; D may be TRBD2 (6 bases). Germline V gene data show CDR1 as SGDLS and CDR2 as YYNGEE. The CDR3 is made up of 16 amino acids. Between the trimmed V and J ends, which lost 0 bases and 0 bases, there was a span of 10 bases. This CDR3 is CASSVGGDLAKNIQYF. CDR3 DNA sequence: TGTGCCAGCAGCGTAGGGGGGGATTTAGCCAAAAACATTCAGTACTTC.

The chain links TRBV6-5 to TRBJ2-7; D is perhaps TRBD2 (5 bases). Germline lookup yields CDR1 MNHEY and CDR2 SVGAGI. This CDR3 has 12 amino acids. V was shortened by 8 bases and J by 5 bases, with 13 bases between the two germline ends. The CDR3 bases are TGTGCCAGCTCCCGGGGAGAAAACGAGCAGTACTTC. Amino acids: CASSRGENEQYF.

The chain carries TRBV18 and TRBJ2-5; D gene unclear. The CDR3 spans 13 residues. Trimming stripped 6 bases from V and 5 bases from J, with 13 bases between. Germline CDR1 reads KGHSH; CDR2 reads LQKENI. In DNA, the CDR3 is TGTGCCAGCTCTACAAGTTTTCAGGAGACCCAGTACTTC. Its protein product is CASSTSFQETQYF.

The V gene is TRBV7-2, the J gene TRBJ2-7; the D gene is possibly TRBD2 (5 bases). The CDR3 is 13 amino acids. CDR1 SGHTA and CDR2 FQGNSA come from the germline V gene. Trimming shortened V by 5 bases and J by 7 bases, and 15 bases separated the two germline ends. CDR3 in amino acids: CASSPGRRLEQYF. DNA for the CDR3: TGTGCCAGCAGCCCAGGTCGGCGACTAGAGCAGTACTTC.

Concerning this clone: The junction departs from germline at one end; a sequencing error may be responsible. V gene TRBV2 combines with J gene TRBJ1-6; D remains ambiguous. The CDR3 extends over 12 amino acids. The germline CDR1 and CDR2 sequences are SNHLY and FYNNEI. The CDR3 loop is CASSSLDSLLHF. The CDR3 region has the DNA TGTGCCAGCAGTTCTTTGGATTCACTCCTCCACTTT. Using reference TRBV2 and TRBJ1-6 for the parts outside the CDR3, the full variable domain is EPEVTQTPSHQVTQMGQEVILRCVPISNHLYFYWYRQILGQKVEFLVSFYNNEISEKSEIFDDQFSVERPDGSNFTLKIRSTKLEDSAMYFCASSSLDSLLHFGNGTRLTVT.

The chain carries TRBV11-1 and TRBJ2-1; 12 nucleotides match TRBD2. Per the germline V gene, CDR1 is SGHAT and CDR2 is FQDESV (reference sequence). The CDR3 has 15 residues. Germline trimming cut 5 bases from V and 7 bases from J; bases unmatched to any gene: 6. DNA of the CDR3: TGTGCCAGCAGCCCACGACTAGCGGGAGTTAATGAGCAGTTCTTC. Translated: CASSPRLAGVNEQFF.

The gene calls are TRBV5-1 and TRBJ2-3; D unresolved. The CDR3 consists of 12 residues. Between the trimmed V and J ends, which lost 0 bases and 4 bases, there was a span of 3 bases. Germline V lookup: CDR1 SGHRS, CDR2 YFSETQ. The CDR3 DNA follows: TGCGCCAGCAGCTTGGCAGCAGATACGCAGTATTTT. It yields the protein CASSLAADTQYF.

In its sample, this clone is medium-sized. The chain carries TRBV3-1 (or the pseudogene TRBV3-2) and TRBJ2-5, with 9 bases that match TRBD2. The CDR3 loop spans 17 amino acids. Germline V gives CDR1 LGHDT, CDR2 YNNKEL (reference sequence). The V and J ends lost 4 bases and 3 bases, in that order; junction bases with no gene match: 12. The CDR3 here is CASSPRYIAGGKETQYF. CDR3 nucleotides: TGTGCCAGCAGCCCCCGCTACATTGCGGGAGGGAAAGAGACCCAGTACTTC.

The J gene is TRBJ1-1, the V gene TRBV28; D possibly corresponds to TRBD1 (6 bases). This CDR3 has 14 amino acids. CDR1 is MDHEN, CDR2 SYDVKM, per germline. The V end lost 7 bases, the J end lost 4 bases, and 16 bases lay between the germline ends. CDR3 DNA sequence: TGTGCCAGCAAAATGGGGGCGCACAGCACTGAAGCTTTCTTT. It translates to CASKMGAHSTEAFF.

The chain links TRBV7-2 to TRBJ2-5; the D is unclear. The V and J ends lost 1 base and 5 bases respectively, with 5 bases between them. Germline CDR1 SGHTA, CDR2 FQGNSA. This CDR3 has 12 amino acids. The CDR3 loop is CASSLGLETQYF. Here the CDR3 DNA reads TGTGCCAGCAGCTTAGGCTTGGAGACCCAGTACTTC.

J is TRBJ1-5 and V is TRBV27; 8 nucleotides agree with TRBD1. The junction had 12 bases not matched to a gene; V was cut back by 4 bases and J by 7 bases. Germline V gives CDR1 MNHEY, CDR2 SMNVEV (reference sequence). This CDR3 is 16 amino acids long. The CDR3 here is CASSSLGQGIRQPQHF. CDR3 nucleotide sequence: TGTGCCAGCAGTTCCCTAGGACAGGGAATTCGCCAGCCCCAGCATTTT.

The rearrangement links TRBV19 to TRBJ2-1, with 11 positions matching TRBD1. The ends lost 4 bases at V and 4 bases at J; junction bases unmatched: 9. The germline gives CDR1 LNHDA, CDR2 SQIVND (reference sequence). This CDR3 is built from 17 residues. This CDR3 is CASSNPWTGGLYNEQFF. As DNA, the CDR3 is TGTGCCAGTAGTAATCCTTGGACAGGGGGCCTATACAATGAGCAGTTCTTC.

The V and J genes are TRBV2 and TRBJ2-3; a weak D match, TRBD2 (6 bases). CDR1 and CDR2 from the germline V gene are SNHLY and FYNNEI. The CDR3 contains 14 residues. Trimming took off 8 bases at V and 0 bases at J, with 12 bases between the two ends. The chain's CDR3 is CASGGLASTDTQYF. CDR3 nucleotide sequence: TGTGCCAGCGGGGGACTGGCTAGCACAGATACGCAGTATTTT.

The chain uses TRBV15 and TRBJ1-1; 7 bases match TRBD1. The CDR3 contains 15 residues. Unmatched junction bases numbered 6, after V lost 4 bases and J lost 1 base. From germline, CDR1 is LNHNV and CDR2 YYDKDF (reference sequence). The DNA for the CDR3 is TGTGCCACCAGCATAGAAGGGGGCCGGAACACTGAAGCTTTCTTT. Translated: CATSIEGGRNTEAFF. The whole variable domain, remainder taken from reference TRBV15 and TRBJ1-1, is DAMVIQNPRYQVTQFGKPVTLSCSQTLNHNVMYWYQQKSSQAPKLLFHYYDKDFNNEADTPDNFQSRRPNTSFCFLDIRSPGLGDTAMYLCATSIEGGRNTEAFFGQGTRLTVV.

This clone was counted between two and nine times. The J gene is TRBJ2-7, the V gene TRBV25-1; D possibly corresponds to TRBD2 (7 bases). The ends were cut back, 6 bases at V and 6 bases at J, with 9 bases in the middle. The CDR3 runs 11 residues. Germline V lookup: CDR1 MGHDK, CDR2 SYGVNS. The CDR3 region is CASRRGGEQYF. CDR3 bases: TGTGCCAGCAGGAGGGGGGGCGAGCAGTACTTC.